This TCR beta chain appears in the sequencing data of a study of identical twins. TCRdb itself ran the 5' RACE reads through MiXCR, one entry per CDR3 protein. The table lists 410,000 or so distinct CDR3 sequences, under 20% of them singletons. Trimming took 5 bases from V and 3 from J, leaving 13 bases between them. Germline V gene data show CDR1 as LGHDT and CDR2 as YNNKEL (reference sequence). The CDR3 totals 14 residues. Only a few counts were recorded for this clonotype. This TCR was recovered from a man aged 45-60 years in good health. V gene TRBV3-1 combines with J gene TRBJ1-1, with D maybe TRBD1 (6 bases). Sequences were obtained from naive T cells sorted from blood. Here the CDR3 reads CASSSTQGYTEAFF. In DNA form, the CDR3 reads TGTGCCAGCAGCAGCACTCAGGGGTACACTGAAGCTTTCTTT. The variable domain in full, completed from reference TRBV3-1 and TRBJ1-1, reads DTAVSQTPKYLVTQMGNDKSIKCEQNLGHDTMYWYKQDSKKFLKIMFSYNNKELIINETVPNRFSPKSPDKAHLNLHINSLELGDSAVYFCASSSTQGYTEAFFGQGTRLTVV.